These T cell receptor beta chains were read from a single sample in a study of OX40 agonist ivuxolimab in advanced cancers. Sequenced by immunoSEQ multiplex PCR; TCRdb stores in-frame clones only, minus some. Of roughly 70,000 clones listed, roughly 80% are singletons. Source: CD4+ or CD8+ T cells sorted from blood, taken in a trial of the OX40 agonist ivuxolimab. Receptors were obtained from an adult with an advanced solid tumor such as melanoma, head and neck, liver or kidney cancer. Both conserved end residues are part of each CDR3. The D gene is left open where the match is weak. Part of the rows lack a size; the others show once, few, many or a class for expanded clones.

J gene: TRBJ1-1
clone size: many
D gene: -
V gene: TRBV5-1
CDR3 DNA: TGCGCCAGCAGCTCCGTGGGGGAAGCTTTCTTT
CDR3 protein: CASSSVGEAFF

J gene: TRBJ1-2
clone size: -
D gene: -
V gene: TRBV7-2
CDR3 DNA: TGTGCCAGCAGCTTAGCCTCTGGCTCCTCGGGTGGCTACACCTTC
CDR3 protein: CASSLASGSSGGYTF

J gene: TRBJ1-1
clone size: -
D gene: TRBD1
V gene: TRBV19
CDR3 DNA: TGTGCCAGCCTCCAGGGGGGAACTGAAGCTTTCTTT
CDR3 protein: CASLQGGTEAFF

J gene: TRBJ2-5
clone size: -
D gene: TRBD2
V gene: TRBV4-3
CDR3 DNA: TGCGCCAGCAGCCACTCCCCCCTAGGGGGACTAGCGGGAGGGCAAGAGACCCAGTACTTC
CDR3 protein: CASSHSPLGGLAGGQETQYF

J gene: TRBJ1-4
clone size: -
D gene: -
V gene: TRBV29-1
CDR3 DNA: TGCAGCGTTGGGGTTGGGACTAATGAAAAACTGTTTTTT
CDR3 protein: CSVGVGTNEKLFF

J gene: TRBJ1-2
clone size: -
D gene: -
V gene: TRBV6-1
CDR3 DNA: TGTGCCAGCAGCCCCGCTCCAAACTATGGCTACACCTTC
CDR3 protein: CASSPAPNYGYTF

J gene: TRBJ2-3
clone size: -
D gene: TRBD1
V gene: TRBV11-2
CDR3 DNA: TGTGCCAGCAGCTTAGGGGGACAGGGCACAGATACGCAGTATTTT
CDR3 protein: CASSLGGQGTDTQYF

J gene: TRBJ2-7
clone size: -
D gene: TRBD2
V gene: TRBV4-1
CDR3 DNA: TGCGCCAGCAGCCGTACTAACACGGGAGGGGATGTCGAGCAGTACTTC
CDR3 protein: CASSRTNTGGDVEQYF

J gene: TRBJ2-1
clone size: -
D gene: -
V gene: TRBV11-2
CDR3 DNA: TGTGCCAGCAGCCCCTTCCAGGGTCCTCGGGACAATGAGCAGTTCTTC
CDR3 protein: CASSPFQGPRDNEQFF

J gene: TRBJ1-2
clone size: -
D gene: -
V gene: TRBV6-5
CDR3 DNA: TGTGCCAGCAGTTTAGGGGGTTTGCGGGGCTACACCTTC
CDR3 protein: CASSLGGLRGYTF

J gene: TRBJ1-2
clone size: once
D gene: -
V gene: TRBV27
CDR3 DNA: TGTGCCAGCAGTTTAAATCAGGGGATTTCGTATGGCTACACCTTC
CDR3 protein: CASSLNQGISYGYTF

J gene: TRBJ1-1
clone size: -
D gene: -
V gene: TRBV6-5
CDR3 DNA: TGTGCCAGCAGTTACTCAGGGGGCACTGAAGCTTTCTTT
CDR3 protein: CASSYSGGTEAFF

J gene: TRBJ2-2
clone size: -
D gene: -
V gene: TRBV7-3
CDR3 DNA: TGTGCCAGCAGCTACACCGGGGAGCTGTTTTTT
CDR3 protein: CASSYTGELFF